One and the same sample provided the 19 T cell receptor beta chains below, sequenced in a study of CD8 T cells in Susac syndrome. An input of 0.5 to 1 ug of RNA was subjected to reverse transcription using random hexamers. MiXCR, applied by TCRdb to the immunoSEQ multiplex PCR reads, yields one record per CDR3 protein. The table has just over 150,000 distinct CDR3 sequences, about 94% seen once. The sequencing sample was made of CD8+ T cells from PBMCs. These receptors all come from a human donor with multiple sclerosis.

This rearrangement joins TRBV27 to TRBJ1-2, with TRBD1 matching over 7 bases. The CDR3 runs to 14 residues. The V segment lost 6 bases and the J segment 6 bases; nucleotides outside the gene matches: 10. Germline V CDR1 and CDR2: MNHEY, SMNVEV (reference sequence). CDR3 sequence (DNA): TGTGCCAGCAGCCGAGCCGGGACAGCTCATGGCTACACCTTC. It codes for CASSRAGTAHGYTF.

The chain joins TRBV27 to TRBJ1-6; D unclear. Germline V lookup: CDR1 MNHEY, CDR2 SMNVEV (reference sequence). CDR3 length: 17 residues. The V and J ends lost 3 bases and 3 bases respectively, with 15 bases between them. The CDR3 DNA reads as TGTGCCAGCAGTTTTCTAGGACGGAGGCGCTATAATTCACCCCTCCACTTT. It yields the protein CASSFLGRRRYNSPLHF.

The rearrangement uses TRBV6-6 and TRBJ2-7, with 8 bases lining up with TRBD1. Trimming cost V 6 bases and J 3 bases; bases outside gene matches: 10. From germline, CDR1 is MNHNY and CDR2 SVGAGI (reference sequence). The CDR3 has 15 amino acids. Written as DNA, the CDR3 is TGTGCCAGCAGGTACCAAGGGGACAGGAACTACGAGCAGTACTTC. Amino acid sequence: CASRYQGDRNYEQYF.

The chain joins TRBV9 to TRBJ2-3; 7 nucleotides agree with TRBD2. This CDR3 has 14 amino acids. V was pared by 0 bases and J by 3 bases, with 1 base of the junction left unmatched. Germline loops: CDR1 SGDLS, CDR2 YYNGEE. The CDR3 nucleotides are TGTGCCAGCAGCGTAGAGGGAGGGACAGATACGCAGTATTTT. Its protein product is CASSVEGGTDTQYF.

V is TRBV5-6 and J is TRBJ2-1; D is unresolved. V was cut by 1 base and J by 5 bases, with 7 bases left in between. Germline V gene sequence: CDR1 SGHDT, CDR2 YYEEEE. The CDR3 is 13 residues long. This CDR3 reads CASSLLGNNEQFF. The CDR3 nucleotides are TGTGCCAGCAGCTTGCTTGGAAACAATGAGCAGTTCTTC.

The V and J genes are TRBV6-2 or TRBV6-3 and TRBJ2-1; possible D gene TRBD2, 5 bases. Germline loops: CDR1 MNHEY, CDR2 SVGEGT. Trimming removed 4 bases from V and 4 bases from J, with 17 bases in between. The CDR3 is 16 residues long. CDR3 loop: CASSSPQERVYNEQFF. CDR3 DNA: TGTGCCAGCAGTTCCCCTCAGGAGAGGGTTTACAATGAGCAGTTCTTC.

This clonotype was picked up one time. The V call is TRBV12-3 or TRBV12-4, the J call TRBJ2-7; 7 positions agree with TRBD1. CDR3 length equals 12 residues. V was clipped by 5 bases and J by 4 bases; unmatched bases: 2. The CDR3 loop reads CASSTTGYEQYF. In DNA form, the CDR3 reads TGTGCCAGCAGTACGACAGGGTACGAGCAGTACTTC.

V and J are TRBV24-1 and TRBJ2-7; 7 bases line up with TRBD1. With V trimmed by 7 bases and J by 0 bases, 14 bases remained unmatched. Germline V CDR1 and CDR2: KGHDR, SFDVKD. CDR3 size: 17 residues. Written as DNA, the CDR3 is TGTGCCACCAGCCAAATACCGGACAGGTTGAGCTCCTACGAGCAGTACTTC. Translating gives CATSQIPDRLSSYEQYF.

V gene TRBV24-1 combines with J gene TRBJ1-5, with unresolved D. Germline CDR1 and CDR2: KGHDR and SFDVKD. V was shortened by 0 bases and J by 7 bases, with 12 bases between the two germline ends. The CDR3 is 15 amino acids. Written as DNA, the CDR3 is TGTGCCACCAGTGATTTGAGTGAAGCGGGACAGCCCCAGCATTTT. Its translation: CATSDLSEAGQPQHF.

The rearrangement uses TRBV12-3 or TRBV12-4 and TRBJ2-1; either TRBD1 or TRBD2 may supply D (5 bases each). Trimming cost V 6 bases and J 10 bases, with 10 bases left between them. The CDR3 has 11 amino acids. The CDR3: CASRGTREQFF. The CDR3 DNA reads TGTGCCAGCAGGGGGACCCGAGAGCAGTTCTTC.

V usage is TRBV6-2 or TRBV6-3 and J usage is TRBJ1-1, with unresolved D. The CDR3 spans 12 residues. V lost 2 bases and J lost 8, with 9 bases in between. From germline, CDR1 is MNHEY and CDR2 SVGEGT. The CDR3 region has the DNA TGTGCCAGCAGTTACGTCTTCGGGGAAGCTTTCTTT. This sequence encodes CASSYVFGEAFF.

The chain recombines TRBV3-1 with TRBJ2-3, with 10 bases lining up with TRBD1. Germline V gene data show CDR1 as LGHDT and CDR2 as YNNKEL (reference sequence). Germline trimming cut 4 bases from V and 5 bases from J; bases unmatched to any gene: 9. This CDR3 has 16 residues. This chain's CDR3 is CASSPRKGTGEDTQYF. The CDR3 nucleotides read TGTGCCAGCAGCCCTAGGAAGGGGACAGGGGAAGATACGCAGTATTTT.

J is TRBJ2-1 and V is TRBV15; tentative D call: TRBD1 (6 bases). This CDR3 has 16 residues. Germline loops: CDR1 LNHNV, CDR2 YYDKDF (reference sequence). Trimming removed 0 bases from V and 2 bases from J, with 11 bases in between. For the CDR3, the DNA is TGTGCCACCAGCAGAGAGGGGCAGGGGACCTACAATGAGCAGTTCTTC. This gives the protein CATSREGQGTYNEQFF.

The rearrangement joins TRBV7-9 to TRBJ1-1; D remains ambiguous. The CDR3 has 16 amino acids. Per germline, CDR1 SEHNR and CDR2 FQNEAQ (reference sequence). Trimming took off 5 bases at V and 4 bases at J, with 20 bases between the two ends. CDR3 nucleotide sequence: TGTGCCAGCAGCCCCCCCCAGCGCGGCGATGGCACTGAAGCTTTCTTT. As protein: CASSPPQRGDGTEAFF.

The V and J genes are TRBV27 and TRBJ1-2; D possibly corresponds to TRBD1 (5 bases). The CDR3 consists of 17 residues. The germline V gene has CDR1 MNHEY and CDR2 SMNVEV (reference sequence). Trimming cost V 0 bases and J 4 bases, with 18 bases left between them. The CDR3 loop reads CASSLSMGRGGRYGYTF. The CDR3 bases are TGTGCCAGCAGTTTATCGATGGGGAGGGGCGGTCGCTATGGCTACACCTTC.

This clonotype was seen once. The V call is TRBV24-1, the J call TRBJ2-2, with 8 bases that match TRBD2. In germline, CDR1 is KGHDR, CDR2 SFDVKD. This CDR3 region has 18 residues. J lost 6 bases, V lost 1 base, and 12 bases had no gene match. The CDR3 loop is CATSDFWDSRGAPGELFF. CDR3 DNA sequence: TGTGCCACCAGTGATTTCTGGGATTCGCGGGGGGCACCCGGGGAGCTGTTTTTT.

This clonotype came up once. The chain has TRBV30 and TRBJ1-1; no reliable D call. Between the trimmed V and J ends, which lost 0 bases and 1 base, there was a span of 12 bases. Germline CDR1 is GTSNPN and CDR2 is SVGIG (reference sequence). CDR3 length equals 15 residues. The CDR3: CAWSVLSGGNTEAFF. The CDR3 DNA follows: TGTGCCTGGAGTGTACTGAGCGGAGGGAACACTGAAGCTTTCTTT.

The chain recombines TRBV28 with TRBJ1-1, with a tentative D call TRBD1 (5 bases). Germline V gene sequence: CDR1 MDHEN, CDR2 SYDVKM. CDR3 size: 18 residues. Deletions cut 8 bases from V and 5 bases from J, with 30 bases between. CDR3 bases: TGTGCCAGCTACCCCCGTCCCACTAGGAGGACACCGAAGACTGAAGCTTTCTTT. It yields the protein CASYPRPTRRTPKTEAFF.

The chain couples TRBV30 to TRBJ2-3; D is ambiguous. Trimming cost V 0 bases and J 0 bases, with 4 bases left between them. This CDR3 region has 13 residues. In germline, CDR1 is GTSNPN, CDR2 SVGIG (reference sequence). The CDR3 DNA reads TGTGCCTGGAGTGTGGAAAGCACAGATACGCAGTATTTT. This codes for CAWSVESTDTQYF.